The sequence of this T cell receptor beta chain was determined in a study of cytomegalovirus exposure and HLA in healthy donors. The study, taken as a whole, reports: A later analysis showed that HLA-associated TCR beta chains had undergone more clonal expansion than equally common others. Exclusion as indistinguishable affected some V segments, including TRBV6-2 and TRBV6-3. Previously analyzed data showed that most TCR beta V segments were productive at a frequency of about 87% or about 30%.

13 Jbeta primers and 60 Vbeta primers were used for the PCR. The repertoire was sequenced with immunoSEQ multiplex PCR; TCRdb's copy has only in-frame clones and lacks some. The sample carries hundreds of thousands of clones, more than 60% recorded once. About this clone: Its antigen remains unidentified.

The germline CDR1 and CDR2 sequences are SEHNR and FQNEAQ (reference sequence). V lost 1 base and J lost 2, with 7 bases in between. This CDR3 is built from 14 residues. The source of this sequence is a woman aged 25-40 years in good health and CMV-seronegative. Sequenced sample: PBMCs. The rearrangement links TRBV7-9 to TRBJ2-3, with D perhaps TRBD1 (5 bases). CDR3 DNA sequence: TGTGCCAGCAGCTTAGGCAGGGCCACAGATACGCAGTATTTT. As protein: CASSLGRATDTQYF.